The next 9 T cell receptor beta chains were all read from a single sample in a study of T cell responses to AZD1222 COVID-19 vaccine. Sequencing was performed with immunoSEQ multiplex PCR; in TCRdb, only in-frame clones are kept and a portion is missing. The table includes about 120,000 clones, 85% to 90% detected once. This material consisted of peripheral blood, taken on day 0 of AZD1222 vaccination. The receptors were gathered from an adult in good health.

The J gene is TRBJ1-2, the V gene TRBV6-5; the D gene is possibly TRBD1 (6 bases). The CDR3 sequence is 15 residues long. Germline loops: CDR1 MNHEY, CDR2 SVGAGI. V lost 2 bases and J 7 bases, leaving 17 bases between the germline ends. The CDR3 region has the DNA TGTGCCAGCAGTTACGACCTACAGGGAATCGGTGGCTACACCTTC. Translating it yields CASSYDLQGIGGYTF.

J is TRBJ2-3 and V is TRBV5-6; 7 bases align to TRBD2. The CDR3 covers 15 residues. Trimming cost V 0 bases and J 2 bases; bases outside gene matches: 3. Germline V gene data show CDR1 as SGHDT and CDR2 as YYEEEE. As DNA, the CDR3 is TGTGCCAGCAGCTTGGTACGGGGGGTCACAGATACGCAGTATTTT. It translates to CASSLVRGVTDTQYF. Looking up the rest from reference TRBV5-6 and TRBJ2-3 gives the full variable domain: DAGVTQSPTHLIKTRGQQVTLRCSPKSGHDTVSWYQQALGQGPQFIFQYYEEEERQRGNFPDRFSGHQFPNYSSELNVNALLLGDSALYLCASSLVRGVTDTQYFGPGTRLTVL.

The chain employs TRBV27 and TRBJ1-5; maybe TRBD1 (5 bases). Trimming removed 5 bases from V and 2 bases from J, with 7 bases in between. Germline CDR1 and CDR2: MNHEY and SMNVEV (reference sequence). The CDR3 length is 13 residues. This chain's CDR3 is CASSQGRNQPQHF. The DNA for the CDR3 is TGTGCCAGCAGTCAGGGTCGCAATCAGCCCCAGCATTTT.

The V gene is TRBV10-1, the J gene TRBJ2-2; TRBD2 aligns across 11 bases. Per germline, CDR1 WNHNN and CDR2 SYGVQD (reference sequence). The V and J ends lost 3 bases and 0 bases, in that order; junction bases with no gene match: 3. The CDR3 spans 17 residues. The CDR3: CASSELAGVANTGELFF. The CDR3 bases are TGCGCCAGCAGTGAACTAGCGGGGGTCGCGAACACCGGGGAGCTGTTTTTT.

This chain joins TRBV19 and TRBJ2-5, with D perhaps matching TRBD1 (6 bases). The CDR3 is 13 residues long. Germline V gene sequence: CDR1 LNHDA, CDR2 SQIVND (reference sequence). V was shortened by 5 bases and J by 5 bases, with 12 bases between the two germline ends. CDR3 sequence: CASSQDRSETQYF. CDR3 in DNA: TGTGCCAGTAGTCAAGACAGGTCTGAGACCCAGTACTTC.

J is TRBJ1-2 and V is TRBV11-2, with D unclear. This CDR3 comprises 15 residues. Trimming took 5 bases from V and 4 from J, leaving 17 bases between them. Germline CDR1 SGHAT, CDR2 FQNNGV. DNA for the CDR3: TGTGCCAGCAGCCCACGGGGATCGGTCGTCTATGGCTACACCTTC. This codes for CASSPRGSVVYGYTF.

This chain joins TRBV28 and TRBJ1-1; TRBD1 agrees at 10 bases. In germline, CDR1 is MDHEN, CDR2 SYDVKM. CDR3 length: 13 residues. The junction had 11 bases not matched to a gene; V was cut back by 8 bases and J by 11 bases. CDR3 sequence (DNA): TGTGCCAGCCATCTAAGGGACAGGGGAGAGGCTTTCTTT. It specifies CASHLRDRGEAFF.

The V call is TRBV9, the J call TRBJ2-5, with 11 bases lining up with TRBD2. This CDR3 has 16 amino acids. Germline V gene data show CDR1 as SGDLS and CDR2 as YYNGEE. The J segment lost 0 bases and the V segment lost 4 bases, leaving 5 bases of the junction unmatched. The CDR3 region is CASSISSGGYQETQYF. Here the CDR3 DNA reads TGTGCCAGCAGCATTTCTAGCGGGGGGTACCAAGAGACCCAGTACTTC.

This rearrangement joins TRBV9 to TRBJ2-3, with D unclear. V was shortened by 3 bases and J by 6 bases, with 8 bases between the two germline ends. Germline V lookup: CDR1 SGDLS, CDR2 YYNGEE. The CDR3 sequence is 12 residues long. This chain's CDR3 is CASSDPIDTQYF. DNA for the CDR3: TGTGCCAGCAGCGATCCCATTGATACGCAGTATTTT.